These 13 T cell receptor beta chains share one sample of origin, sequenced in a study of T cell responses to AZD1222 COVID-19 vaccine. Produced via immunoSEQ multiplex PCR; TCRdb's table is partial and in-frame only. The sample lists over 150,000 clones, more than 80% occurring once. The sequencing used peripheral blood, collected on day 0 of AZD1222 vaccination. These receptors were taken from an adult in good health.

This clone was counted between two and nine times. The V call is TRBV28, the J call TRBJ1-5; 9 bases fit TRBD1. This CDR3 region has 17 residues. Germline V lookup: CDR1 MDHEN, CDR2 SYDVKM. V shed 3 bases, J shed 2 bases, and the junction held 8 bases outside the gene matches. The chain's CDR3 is CASSLGQGVFGNQPQHF. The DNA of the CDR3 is TGTGCCAGCAGTTTGGGACAGGGTGTTTTTGGCAATCAGCCCCAGCATTTT. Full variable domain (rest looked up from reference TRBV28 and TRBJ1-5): DVKVTQSSRYLVKRTGEKVFLECVQDMDHENMFWYRQDPGLGLRLIYFSYDVKMKEKGDIPEGYSVSREKKERFSLILESASTNQTSMYLCASSLGQGVFGNQPQHFGDGTRLSIL.

The CDR3 region has the DNA TGTGCCAGTAGTGGAGGAGGAAGAGGGCAGCCCCAGCATTTT. It translates to CASSGGGRGQPQHF. The chain joins TRBV19 to TRBJ1-5; no reliable D call. CDR3 length: 14 residues. Looked up from germline, CDR1 is LNHDA and CDR2 is SQIVND (reference sequence). V dropped 5 bases and J dropped 7 bases, with 15 bases sitting between them.

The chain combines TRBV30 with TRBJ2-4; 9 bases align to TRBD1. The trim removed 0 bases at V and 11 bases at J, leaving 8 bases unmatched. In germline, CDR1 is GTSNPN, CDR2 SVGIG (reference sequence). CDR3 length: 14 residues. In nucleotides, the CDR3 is TGTGCCTGGAGTGTGATAGCTACAGGGGGCTTTCAGTACTTC. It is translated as CAWSVIATGGFQYF.

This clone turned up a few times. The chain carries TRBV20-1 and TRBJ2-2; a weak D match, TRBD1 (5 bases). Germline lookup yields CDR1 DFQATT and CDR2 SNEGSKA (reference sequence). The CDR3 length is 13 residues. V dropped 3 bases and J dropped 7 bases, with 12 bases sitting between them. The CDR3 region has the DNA TGCAGTGCTAGTCTAGGGGCTGGCGGGGAGCTGTTTTTT. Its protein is CSASLGAGGELFF.

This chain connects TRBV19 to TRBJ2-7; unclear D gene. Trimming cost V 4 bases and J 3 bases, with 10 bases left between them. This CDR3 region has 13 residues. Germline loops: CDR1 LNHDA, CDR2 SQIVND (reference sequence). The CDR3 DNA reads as TGTGCCAGTAGTACGGGCAGCTACTACGAGCAGTACTTC. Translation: CASSTGSYYEQYF.

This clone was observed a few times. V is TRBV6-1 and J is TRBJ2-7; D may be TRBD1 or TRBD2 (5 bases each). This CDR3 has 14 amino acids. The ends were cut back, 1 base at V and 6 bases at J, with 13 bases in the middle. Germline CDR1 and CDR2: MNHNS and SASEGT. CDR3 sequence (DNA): TGTGCCAGCAGTGAAGGTCCGGGGCAGGGCGAGCAGTACGTC. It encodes CASSEGPGQGEQYV.

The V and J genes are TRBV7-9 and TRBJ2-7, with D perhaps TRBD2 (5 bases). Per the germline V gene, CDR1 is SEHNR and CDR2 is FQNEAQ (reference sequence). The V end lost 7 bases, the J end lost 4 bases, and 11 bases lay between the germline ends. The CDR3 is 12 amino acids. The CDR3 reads CASTRGGYEQYF. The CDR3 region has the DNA TGTGCCAGCACCCGAGGAGGTTACGAGCAGTACTTC.

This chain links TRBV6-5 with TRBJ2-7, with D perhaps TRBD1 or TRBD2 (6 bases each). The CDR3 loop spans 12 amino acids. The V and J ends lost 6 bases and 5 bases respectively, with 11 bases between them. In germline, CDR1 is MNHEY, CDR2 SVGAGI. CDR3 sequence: CASRWGAHEQYF. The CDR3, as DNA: TGTGCCAGCAGGTGGGGGGCCCACGAGCAGTACTTC.

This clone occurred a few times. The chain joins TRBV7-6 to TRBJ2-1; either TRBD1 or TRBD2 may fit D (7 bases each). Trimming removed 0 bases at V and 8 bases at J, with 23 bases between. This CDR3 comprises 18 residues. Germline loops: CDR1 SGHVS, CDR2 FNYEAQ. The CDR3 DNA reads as TGTGCCAGCAGCTTAGCCTATCGAAGCAGGGGGGGGCGGTATGAGCAGTTCTTC. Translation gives CASSLAYRSRGGRYEQFF.

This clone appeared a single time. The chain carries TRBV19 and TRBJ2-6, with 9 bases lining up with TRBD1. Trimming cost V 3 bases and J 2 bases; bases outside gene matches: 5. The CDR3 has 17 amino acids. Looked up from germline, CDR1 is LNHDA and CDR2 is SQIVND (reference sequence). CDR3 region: CASSIGDRVAGANVLTF. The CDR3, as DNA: TGTGCCAGTAGTATTGGGGACAGGGTGGCTGGGGCCAACGTCCTGACTTTC.

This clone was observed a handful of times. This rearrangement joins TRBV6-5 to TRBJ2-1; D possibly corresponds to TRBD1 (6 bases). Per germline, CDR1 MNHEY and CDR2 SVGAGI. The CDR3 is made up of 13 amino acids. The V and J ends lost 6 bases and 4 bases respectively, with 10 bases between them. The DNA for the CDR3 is TGTGCCAGCAGGAAGGGACATTACAATGAGCAGTTCTTC. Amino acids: CASRKGHYNEQFF.

CDR3 sequence reads: CASSQRLNYNEQFF. DNA for the CDR3: TGTGCCAGCAGCCAAAGGTTGAATTACAATGAGCAGTTCTTC. The chain links TRBV11-2 to TRBJ2-1; no firm D call. The CDR3 spans 14 residues. Germline V gene data show CDR1 as SGHAT and CDR2 as FQNNGV. V was pared by 5 bases and J by 4 bases, with 12 bases between. Drawing the rest from reference TRBV11-2 and TRBJ2-1, the complete variable domain is EAGVAQSPRYKIIEKRQSVAFWCNPISGHATLYWYQQILGQGPKLLIQFQNNGVVDDSQLPKDRFSAERLKGVDSTLKIQPAKLEDSAVYLCASSQRLNYNEQFFGPGTRLTVL.

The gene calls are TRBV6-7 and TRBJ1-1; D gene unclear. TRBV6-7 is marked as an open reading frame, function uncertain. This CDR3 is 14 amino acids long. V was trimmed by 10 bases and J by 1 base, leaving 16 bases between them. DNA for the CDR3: TGTGCCATCGGACGGTTGAAAGCGAACACTGAAGCTTTCTTT. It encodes CAIGRLKANTEAFF.